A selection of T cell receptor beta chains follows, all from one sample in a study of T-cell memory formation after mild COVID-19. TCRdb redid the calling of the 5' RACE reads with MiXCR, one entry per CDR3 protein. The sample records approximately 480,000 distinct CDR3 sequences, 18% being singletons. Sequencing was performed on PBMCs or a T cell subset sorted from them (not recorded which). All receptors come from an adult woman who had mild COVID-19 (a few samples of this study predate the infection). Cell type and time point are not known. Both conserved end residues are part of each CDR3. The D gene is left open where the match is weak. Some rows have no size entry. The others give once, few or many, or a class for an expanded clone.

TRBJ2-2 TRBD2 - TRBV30 CAWNRGGAGELFF TGTGCCTGGAATAGGGGAGGGGCCGGGGAGCTGTTTTTT
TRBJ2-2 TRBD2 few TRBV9 CASSVELGGPSGELFF TGTGCCAGCAGCGTAGAGTTGGGAGGGCCTAGCGGGGAGCTGTTTTTT
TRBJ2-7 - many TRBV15 CATSRLTDGAEQYF TGTGCCACCAGCAGATTAACGGACGGCGCCGAGCAGTACTTC
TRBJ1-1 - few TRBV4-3 CASSHVRNTEAFF TGCGCCAGCAGCCACGTCAGGAACACTGAAGCTTTCTTT
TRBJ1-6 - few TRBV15 CATSRGSRDNSPLHF TGTGCCACCAGCAGAGGATCCAGGGACAATTCACCCCTCCACTTT
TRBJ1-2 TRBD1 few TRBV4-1 CASSQEGQHYGYTF TGCGCCAGCAGCCAGGAGGGACAGCATTATGGCTACACCTTC
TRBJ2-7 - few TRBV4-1 CASSQDVFSYEQYF TGCGCCAGCAGCCAAGACGTCTTCTCCTACGAGCAGTACTTC
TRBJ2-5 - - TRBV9 CASTPSGGVKETQYF TGTGCCAGCACCCCTTCAGGGGGGGTTAAGGAGACCCAGTACTTC
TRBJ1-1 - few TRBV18 CASSPPHRTENTEAFF TGTGCCAGCTCACCACCGCATAGGACAGAGAACACTGAAGCTTTCTTT
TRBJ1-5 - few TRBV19 CASHRGRNQPQHF TGTGCCAGTCATAGGGGCCGAAATCAGCCCCAGCATTTT
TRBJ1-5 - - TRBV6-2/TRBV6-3 CASSYRRTQPQHF TGTGCCAGCAGTTACCGGAGGACACAGCCCCAGCATTTT
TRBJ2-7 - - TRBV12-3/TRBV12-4 CASTHSQGFYEQYF TGTGCCAGCACCCACTCGCAGGGGTTTTACGAGCAGTACTTC
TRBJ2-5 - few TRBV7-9 CATAGARQETQYF TGTGCCACTGCTGGGGCCAGACAAGAGACCCAGTACTTC
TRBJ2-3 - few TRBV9 CASSVIDRTDTQYF TGTGCCAGCAGCGTGATCGACAGAACAGATACGCAGTATTTT
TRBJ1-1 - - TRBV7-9 CASSLSGYTEAFF TGTGCCAGCAGCTTATCGGGGTACACTGAAGCTTTCTTT
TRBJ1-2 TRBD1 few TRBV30 CAWSVPGQGVYGYTF TGTGCCTGGAGTGTACCGGGACAGGGGGTCTATGGCTACACCTTC
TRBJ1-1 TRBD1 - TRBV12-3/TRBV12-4 CASRVDRVLSEAFF TGTGCCAGCAGGGTGGACAGGGTACTTTCGGAAGCTTTCTTT
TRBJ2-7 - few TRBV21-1 CAIPSLDEQYF TGTGCCATCCCTAGCCTAGACGAGCAGTACTTC
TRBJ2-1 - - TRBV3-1 CASSVMGGRSYNEQFF TGTGCCAGCAGCGTGATGGGCGGGCGCAGCTACAATGAGCAGTTCTTC
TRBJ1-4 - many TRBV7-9 CASSLAGSPNEKLFF TGTGCCAGCAGCTTAGCGGGGAGCCCTAATGAAAAACTGTTTTTT
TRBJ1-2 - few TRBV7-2 CASSFWTDYGYTF TGTGCCAGCAGCTTCTGGACAGACTATGGCTACACCTTC
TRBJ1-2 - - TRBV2 CASSRQVYGYTF TGTGCCAGCAGTCGACAGGTTTATGGCTACACCTTC
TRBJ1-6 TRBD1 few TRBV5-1 CASSLLGTDVNSPLHF TGCGCCAGCAGTCTGCTGGGGACAGACGTTAATTCACCCCTCCACTTT
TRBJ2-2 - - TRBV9 CASSVAGEVAGELFF TGTGCCAGCAGCGTAGCGGGCGAGGTGGCCGGGGAGCTGTTTTTT
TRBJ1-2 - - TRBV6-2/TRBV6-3 CASSYPGQFRIYGYTF TGTGCCAGCAGTTACCCCGGACAGTTTCGGATCTATGGCTACACCTTC